This T cell receptor beta chain was captured by sequencing in a study of T cell changes during pregnancy in multiple sclerosis. The data were produced by immunoSEQ multiplex PCR, yet TCRdb's version contains in-frame clones alone and is incomplete. The sample contains 15,000 to 20,000 clones, 86% of which appear only once. In germline, CDR1 is SGDLS, CDR2 YYNGEE. With 0 bases removed from V and 9 bases from J, the gap between germline ends came to 10 bases. CDR3 length: 13 residues. This clone has only a few counts. This TCR came from a female donor in good health, enrolled as a control in a pregnancy study. This material consisted of CD8+ T cells from peripheral blood mononuclear cells, taken in the third trimester of pregnancy. The chain has TRBV9 and TRBJ2-1; D might be TRBD1 (5 bases). This CDR3 is CASSVAGKGEQFF. The DNA for the CDR3 is TGTGCCAGCAGCGTAGCAGGGAAGGGTGAGCAGTTCTTC.